What follows describes a single T cell receptor (beta chain). Its target antigen remains unknown. Qualities for individual bases were not recorded, and no much larger clone is one base off. The data were taken from a study of blood T cell repertoires in COVID-19 (dated by TCRdb to 2018 to 2020). Some background on the complete study: Samples covering the acute and convalescent phases of COVID-19 were provided by collaborators in the United States, Italy and Spain. Deeply sampled blood TCRbeta repertoires from subjects exposed to, actively infected with, or recovered from COVID-19 were included in the dataset. The sample metadata nearly always contained a de-identified subject ID, COVID-19 status, age in years and sex. The prospective study material was composed of cDNA or gDNA derived from T cells, B-cell-depleted T cells, or PBMCs. Where available, HLA class I and class II types were obtained from metadata supplied by the sample provider rather than from assay-based typing. The repertoires were made available in a free public database intended to serve as a resource for research on the immune response to SARS-CoV-2. The samples were drawn from two sources: the first 160 participants of the ongoing ImmuneRACE study, and some 1,300 subjects contributed by 6 global collaborators.

At one collaborating source in Seattle, patients were enrolled during active infection and were followed longitudinally through the course of disease. Each collaborating institution followed its own protocols to collect whole blood in K2EDTA tubes. Collaborator samples were shipped for TCRbeta analysis as frozen whole blood, isolated PBMCs, or DNA extracted from either sample type. The immunoSEQ Assay, a bias-controlled multiplex PCR, was used to amplify TCRbeta CDR3 regions from genomic DNA. As for the original processing: Nucleated cell counts per sample were estimated from amplification of reference gene primers within the assay. To quantify the absolute abundance of each unique TCRbeta CDR3 rearrangement, sequence reads were collapsed and filtered. For each sample, productive Simpson clonality was calculated by taking the square root of Simpson's diversity index across productive rearrangements. In its TCRdb copy, this immuneACCESS table keeps in-frame sequences only and misses some clones. Where compared with another copy, unresolved V genes explain less than half of these, and the others have no known cause. V, J and clone size are those of that table, while D and trimming were read from the DNA. The sample table shows 200,000 to 250,000 clones, and 80% to 85% are seen once. The top ten hold 10% of the sample.

CDR1 and CDR2 are drawn from the germline V gene (reference sequence): SEHNR, FQNEAQ. The cysteine opens and the phenylalanine closes a CDR3 of 17 amino acids. Just the 51-base CDR3 DNA is kept, in frame starting at base 1. Germline trimming amounts to 5 bases on V and 0 bases on J, with 9 as the count of junction bases outside the gene matches. Study-wide conclusions, independent of this receptor: How much clinical and demographic metadata was included differed by source and by participant, and the metadata was provided uncurated.

The receptor was derived from a woman aged 80 or older with COVID-19, enrolled during active disease. Rearrangement joined TRBV7-9 to TRBJ2-3, with 9 bases matching TRBD1. What was sequenced was peripheral blood. The nucleotides are TGTGCCAGCAGCCCCGGACAGGGGACGAGAAGCACAGATACGCAGTATTTT. It is translated as CASSPGQGTRSTDTQYF.